This TCR beta chain was recovered during a study of spatial heterogeneity in lung cancer. Study background: Detection consistently captured more beta-chain sequences than alpha-chain sequences. In raw reads, more than 8.5 appearances on average were recorded for each unique TCR and UMI combination. General study results and limits: At resection, ubiquitous expanded tumor TCRs appeared in blood more than at follow-up.

Every TCR cDNA molecule carried a tag that served as a unique molecular identifier. TCRdb processed the 5' RACE reads anew with MiXCR; each CDR3 protein has one entry. Of roughly 11,000 distinct CDR3 sequences in the sample, approximately 15% were seen once. The time point: sample taken at primary tumor resection. Material for sequencing was whole RNA from tumor, nontumor lung or frozen PBMC, left unsorted. V gave up 4 bases and J gave up 0 bases, with 19 bases separating them. Looked up from germline, CDR1 is MNHEY and CDR2 is SVGAGI. The length of the CDR3 is 18 residues. In this sample, this clonotype turned up a few times. Its antigen is as yet unknown.

The rearrangement links TRBV6-5 to TRBJ2-1; D is possibly TRBD2 (6 bases). Sequences were derived from PBMCs, sampled at surgery. The receptor was isolated from a male donor with early-stage non-small cell lung cancer. The CDR3 loop reads CASSLGGTSLDSYNEQFF. The CDR3 DNA is TGTGCCAGCAGTTTAGGCGGGACCTCCCTTGACTCCTACAATGAGCAGTTCTTC.